This T cell receptor (beta chain) emerged from a study of T cell responses to AZD1222 COVID-19 vaccine. This CDR3 has 15 residues. The V gene's germline CDR1 is SGHDT and CDR2 YYEEEE. The V end was cut by 4 bases, the J end by 0 bases, with 11 bases between. Sequencing was performed with immunoSEQ multiplex PCR; in TCRdb, only in-frame clones are kept and a portion is missing. The table includes some 180,000 clones, approximately 86% detected once. The chain employs TRBV5-6 and TRBJ2-1; D not resolved. The clonotype was recovered from an adult in good health. The sequences come from peripheral blood, collected on day 0 of AZD1222 vaccination. In DNA form, the CDR3 reads TGTGCCAGCAGCCCCGGACCTAGCTCCTACAATGAGCAGTTCTTC. Translated, it gives CASSPGPSSYNEQFF.